This TCR beta chain was recovered during a study of shared clonotypes between healthy human individuals. Study-level findings and limits: A generally larger estimated richness was seen in naive subsets than in memory subsets.

All donors were healthy HIV-negative adults lacking recent acute infections or vaccinations. The CDR3 is 13 residues long. The germline CDR1 and CDR2 sequences are MNHEY and SMNVEV (reference sequence). Trimming took off 5 bases at V and 4 bases at J, with 10 bases between the two ends. On this clone: Antigen unknown.

Deep-level assay runs were performed. As originally analysed: ImmunoSEQ junction-only sequences lacked quality scores, so their filtering differed. Profiled with immunoSEQ multiplex PCR; TCRdb holds only in-frame clones, not every one. V and J calls and clone size are as listed in that table; D and trimming were resolved from the DNA. This sample has 2 million to 2.5 million clones, with roughly 95% found just once. Material for sequencing was naive CD4+ T cells sorted from blood. Subset given: CD45RA+ positively selected. The clonotype was recovered from a man between 18 and 35 years old in good health. The chain links TRBV27 to TRBJ2-3; TRBD1 is a possible D gene (6 bases). Written as DNA, the CDR3 is TGTGCCAGCAGTGTACAGGGCGCAGATACGCAGTATTTT. Its protein is CASSVQGADTQYF.